Sequencing of this TCR beta chain was carried out in a study of T cell responses to AZD1222 COVID-19 vaccine. General study results and limits: White British donors predominated, females outnumbered males, and clonal diversity was possibly underestimated.

CDR3 size: 14 residues. Germline values: CDR1 SGDLS, CDR2 YYNGEE. V dropped 0 bases and J dropped 3 bases, with 8 bases sitting between them. Measured with immunoSEQ multiplex PCR; TCRdb has only the in-frame clones, and not every one. The sample includes tens of thousands of clones, 88% of them seen just once. A remark on this clone: Its antigen is not known.

The input for sequencing was peripheral blood, taken on day 0 of AZD1222 vaccination. This sequence joins TRBV9 and TRBJ2-3; the D gene could be TRBD1 or TRBD2 (5 bases each). The receptor's source is an adult in good health. The CDR3 spells CASSVVGGTDTQYF. The CDR3 DNA reads TGTGCCAGCAGCGTAGTTGGGGGTACAGATACGCAGTATTTT.